This T cell receptor beta chain was identified during a study of identical twins. The V and J ends lost 0 bases and 3 bases respectively, with 8 bases between them. The CDR3 length is 14 residues. CDR1 is SEHNR, CDR2 FQNEAQ, per germline (reference sequence). One entry per CDR3 protein results from TCRdb running MiXCR on the 5' RACE reads. The sample contains roughly 220,000 distinct CDR3 sequences, approximately 5.9% of which appear only once. Only a few counts were recorded for this clonotype. The same specimen was also included in a second study, on T cells expressing NK-cell markers. Turning to that study: Topping the CD3+CD56-NKG2C+ fraction as well were these clonotypes, in a few donors.

The genes are TRBV7-9 and TRBJ1-1; D gene uncertain. This clonotype was obtained from a woman between 18 and 29 years old in good health. What was sequenced was CD8+ T cells sorted from blood. This CDR3 is CASSLAQQDTEAFF. In nucleotides, the CDR3 is TGTGCCAGCAGCTTAGCGCAGCAGGACACTGAAGCTTTCTTT.